The next 25 T cell receptor beta chains were all read from a single sample in a study of cytomegalovirus exposure and HLA in healthy donors (dated by TCRdb to 2016 to 2017). Library preparation employed the immunoSEQ multiplex PCR assay. For the multiplex PCR, a mixture combining 60 forward primers for TCR Vbeta segments and 13 reverse primers for TCR Jbeta segments was used. TCRdb provides this immuneACCESS table in a form limited to in-frame rearrangements. Some clones are lacking; in checked studies, under half of them reflect an unresolved V gene, and why the rest are absent is not known. This sample lists 150,000 to 200,000 clones; around three quarters were detected once. In total, the top ten clones hold 2% to 2.5% of the sample. Input material: PBMCs. The receptors come from a woman under 40 in good health and CMV-seropositive.

The rearrangement uses TRBV5-1 and TRBJ1-1, with 7 bases lining up with TRBD1. The CDR3 covers 15 residues. Germline V gene sequence: CDR1 SGHRS, CDR2 YFSETQ. V was clipped by 4 bases and J by 1 base; unmatched bases: 7. CDR3 loop: CASSTRAGGNTEAFF. The CDR3 nucleotides read TGCGCCAGCAGCACCCGGGCAGGGGGGAACACTGAAGCTTTCTTT.

The gene calls are TRBV28 and TRBJ2-7; TRBD1 matches at 7 bases. Unmatched junction bases numbered 10, after V lost 1 base and J lost 4 bases. CDR1 and CDR2 (germline): MDHEN, SYDVKM. CDR3 length: 16 amino acids. The CDR3 protein is CASSLSAGTAIYEQYF. CDR3 nucleotides: TGTGCCAGCAGTTTATCCGCCGGGACAGCGATATACGAGCAGTACTTC.

A few counts support this clone. The chain recombines TRBV5-1 with TRBJ1-2; 7 bases agree with TRBD1. CDR3 length: 16 amino acids. Germline V gives CDR1 SGHRS, CDR2 YFSETQ. The ends lost 4 bases at V and 7 bases at J; junction bases unmatched: 16. The CDR3 region has the DNA TGCGCCAGCAGCCCCGAGGGGGGACAGAAAAAACTTGGCTACACCTTC. Translating it yields CASSPEGGQKKLGYTF.

This chain links TRBV28 with TRBJ2-3; tentatively, D is TRBD1 (5 bases). The CDR3 extends over 15 amino acids. The V end lost 3 bases, the J end lost 2 bases, and 12 bases lay between the germline ends. Germline V gene data show CDR1 as MDHEN and CDR2 as SYDVKM. CDR3 in DNA: TGTGCCAGCAGTTTTGAAAGGGGCTTCACAGATACGCAGTATTTT. Translated: CASSFERGFTDTQYF.

The chain combines TRBV27 with TRBJ1-2; the D gene is possibly TRBD1 (5 bases). In germline, CDR1 is MNHEY, CDR2 SMNVEV (reference sequence). Deletions cut 6 bases from V and 8 bases from J, with 16 bases between. The CDR3 runs to 13 residues. CDR3 sequence reads: CASRQTAAGGYTF. CDR3 sequence (DNA): TGTGCCAGCAGACAGACAGCCGCTGGGGGCTACACCTTC.

The chain recombines TRBV7-8 with TRBJ2-1; no clear D. Germline CDR1 and CDR2: SGHVS and FQNEAQ. The CDR3 has 16 amino acids. Trimming left V 4 bases short and J 0 bases short, with 13 bases between. This CDR3 is CASSSEVSSSYNEQFF. DNA for the CDR3: TGTGCCAGCAGCTCCGAGGTGTCTAGCTCCTACAATGAGCAGTTCTTC.

This chain joins TRBV5-6 and TRBJ2-5, with 7 bases identical to TRBD2. CDR1 and CDR2 (germline): SGHDT, YYEEEE. The length of the CDR3 is 14 residues. V shed 4 bases, J shed 2 bases, and the junction held 5 bases outside the gene matches. CDR3 DNA: TGTGCCAGCAGCAGTCGGACTAGGCAAGAGACCCAGTACTTC. This encodes CASSSRTRQETQYF.

The chain uses TRBV5-1 and TRBJ2-1; TRBD2 matches 7 bases. V lost 7 bases and J lost 7; bases outside the gene matches: 11. CDR3 length: 14 amino acids. The germline V gene encodes CDR1 SGHRS and CDR2 YFSETQ. The CDR3 DNA reads as TGCGCCAGCCTATCGGGAGGAAGTGGAAATGAGCAGTTCTTC. Amino acid sequence: CASLSGGSGNEQFF.

This CDR3 reads CASSLSPRGTGSKNQPQHF. As DNA, the CDR3 is TGTGCCAGCAGCTTATCCCCTAGGGGGACAGGCAGTAAAAATCAGCCCCAGCATTTT. J is TRBJ1-5 and V is TRBV7-2; 8 bases map to TRBD1. This CDR3 is 19 amino acids long. In germline, CDR1 is SGHTA, CDR2 FQGNSA. Losses at the gene ends were 2 bases for V and 4 bases for J; bases not matched to a gene: 16.

The V call is TRBV5-4, the J call TRBJ2-7; TRBD1 matches at 8 bases. Germline-derived CDR1 and CDR2 are SGHNT and YYREEE (reference sequence). The V and J ends lost 0 bases and 2 bases, in that order; junction bases with no gene match: 4. This CDR3 region has 15 residues. CDR3 DNA: TGTGCCAGCAGCTTGGACCCGGACAGGGCCTACGAGCAGTACTTC. Protein: CASSLDPDRAYEQYF.

The rearrangement links TRBV6-1 to TRBJ1-1; 8 bases fit TRBD1. The CDR3 length is 13 residues. Trimming took 7 bases from V and 1 from J; bases not matched to a gene: 2. CDR1 and CDR2 from the germline V gene are MNHNS and SASEGT. The CDR3 loop reads CASTQGANTEAFF. The CDR3 region has the DNA TGTGCCAGCACCCAGGGGGCGAACACTGAAGCTTTCTTT.

This clone has only a few counts. The J gene is TRBJ2-7, the V gene TRBV5-8, with TRBD1 identical over 12 bases. The CDR3 runs to 16 residues. Trimming cost V 6 bases and J 5 bases; bases outside gene matches: 12. CDR1 SGHTS and CDR2 YDEGEE come from the germline V gene. CDR3 residues: CASIPVQGQGANEQYF. CDR3 in DNA: TGTGCCAGCATTCCTGTTCAGGGACAGGGGGCCAACGAGCAGTACTTC.

The rearrangement links TRBV7-9 to TRBJ2-7; D might be TRBD2 (5 bases). V was pared by 5 bases and J by 5 bases, with 19 bases between. This CDR3 region has 15 residues. The germline CDR1 and CDR2 sequences are SEHNR and FQNEAQ (reference sequence). CDR3 sequence reads: CASSDLPGRGDEQYF. CDR3 sequence (DNA): TGTGCCAGCAGCGATCTACCGGGAAGAGGCGACGAGCAGTACTTC.

This clone was counted once. The gene calls are TRBV15 and TRBJ1-1; 7 bases match TRBD1. The germline CDR1 and CDR2 sequences are LNHNV and YYDKDF (reference sequence). CDR3 length: 15 amino acids. V gave up 1 base and J gave up 1 base; unmatched junction bases: 3. CDR3 nucleotides: TGTGCCACCAGCAGAGTGACAGGGAGGAACACTGAAGCTTTCTTT. This gives the protein CATSRVTGRNTEAFF.

The chain joins TRBV27 to TRBJ1-6, with 8 positions matching TRBD1. The CDR3 length is 16 residues. Trimming took 4 bases from V and 7 from J; bases not matched to a gene: 9. The germline gives CDR1 MNHEY, CDR2 SMNVEV (reference sequence). The CDR3 sequence is CASSSLMDRENSPLHF. The CDR3 DNA follows: TGTGCCAGCAGTTCGCTTATGGACAGGGAAAATTCACCCCTCCACTTT.

V gene TRBV18 combines with J gene TRBJ1-1; 10 positions match TRBD1. V lost 5 bases and J lost 1; bases outside the gene matches: 7. Germline CDR1 KGHSH, CDR2 LQKENI. The CDR3 totals 16 residues. CDR3 protein: CASSRDRGMKNTEAFF. The CDR3, as DNA: TGTGCCAGCTCAAGGGACAGGGGTATGAAGAACACTGAAGCTTTCTTT.

The rearrangement joins TRBV7-8 to TRBJ2-7; 12 nucleotides match TRBD1. The CDR3 loop spans 15 amino acids. Trimming cost V 7 bases and J 5 bases; bases outside gene matches: 9. The germline gives CDR1 SGHVS, CDR2 FQNEAQ. CDR3 sequence: CASTGGGTGGDEQYF. The CDR3 coding sequence is TGTGCCAGCACCGGGGGGGGGACAGGGGGCGACGAGCAGTACTTC.

This chain connects TRBV27 to TRBJ2-2; no clear D gene. This CDR3 has 17 residues. Germline V gene sequence: CDR1 MNHEY, CDR2 SMNVEV (reference sequence). V was pared by 3 bases and J by 0 bases, with 14 bases between. Written as DNA, the CDR3 is TGTGCCAGCAGTTTCTACAGATCCCGCGCGAACACCGGGGAGCTGTTTTTT. Translated: CASSFYRSRANTGELFF.

V is TRBV7-2 and J is TRBJ2-2; 15 bases match TRBD2. Germline V CDR1 and CDR2: SGHTA, FQGNSA. The CDR3 runs 16 residues. After removal of 3 bases from V and 8 bases from J, the junction contained 4 bases not matched to a gene. In nucleotides, the CDR3 is TGTGCCAGCAGCTTGGGACTAGCGGGGGGTGCAGGGGAGCTGTTTTTT. This sequence encodes CASSLGLAGGAGELFF. The full variable domain, rest sourced from reference TRBV7-2 and TRBJ2-2, is GAGVSQSPSNKVTEKGKDVELRCDPISGHTALYWYRQSLGQGLEFLIYFQGNSAPDKSGLPSDRFSAERTGGSVSTLTIQRTQQEDSAVYLCASSLGLAGGAGELFFGEGSRLTVL.

The chain recombines TRBV7-2 with TRBJ2-7; D is perhaps TRBD2 (5 bases). From germline, CDR1 is SGHTA and CDR2 FQGNSA. CDR3 size: 17 residues. V lost 2 bases to trimming and J lost 1 base, with 18 bases between them. The CDR3 region is CASSLWRSSGESYEQYF. The CDR3 bases are TGTGCCAGCAGCTTATGGAGAAGTTCCGGGGAGTCCTACGAGCAGTACTTC.

This clone appeared a single time. This chain links TRBV7-2 with TRBJ2-1; no firm D call. V lost 6 bases and J lost 3, with 6 bases in between. Germline CDR1 is SGHTA and CDR2 is FQGNSA. This CDR3 is built from 12 residues. The CDR3 is CASSLYYNEQFF. CDR3 sequence (DNA): TGTGCCAGCAGTCTTTACTACAATGAGCAGTTCTTC.

This clone was recorded only once. The rearrangement joins TRBV19 to TRBJ1-1; D call uncertain. The CDR3 extends over 13 amino acids. The germline V gene encodes CDR1 LNHDA and CDR2 SQIVND (reference sequence). The V end was cut by 7 bases, the J end by 1 base, with 10 bases between. In DNA form, the CDR3 reads TGTGCCAGTACATTTCAGGAGAACACTGAAGCTTTCTTT. This codes for CASTFQENTEAFF.

The table lists this clone with a count of one. The J gene is TRBJ1-2, the V gene TRBV5-5; TRBD1 agrees at 7 bases. Germline CDR1 SGHKS, CDR2 YYEKEE (reference sequence). V gave up 4 bases and J gave up 4 bases; unmatched junction bases: 10. This CDR3 comprises 15 residues. The DNA of the CDR3 is TGTGCCAGCAGCAATACAGGGGACGTTGGCTATGGCTACACCTTC. It encodes CASSNTGDVGYGYTF.

This clone was counted between two and nine times. This chain links TRBV10-3 with TRBJ2-6; 7 bases map to TRBD1. Germline trimming cut 4 bases from V and 4 bases from J; bases unmatched to any gene: 7. This CDR3 comprises 16 residues. Germline V lookup: CDR1 ENHRY, CDR2 SYGVKD. The CDR3 region is CAISAAQGSGANVLTF. CDR3 nucleotides: TGTGCCATCAGTGCGGCACAGGGGTCCGGGGCCAACGTCCTGACTTTC.

The rearrangement joins TRBV7-9 to TRBJ2-1, with 9 positions matching TRBD2. With V trimmed by 1 base and J by 4 bases, 2 bases remained unmatched. The CDR3 extends over 15 amino acids. Germline V gene data show CDR1 as SEHNR and CDR2 as FQNEAQ (reference sequence). Written as DNA, the CDR3 is TGTGCCAGCAGCTTAGAAGCGGGGGGTTACAATGAGCAGTTCTTC. Protein sequence: CASSLEAGGYNEQFF.